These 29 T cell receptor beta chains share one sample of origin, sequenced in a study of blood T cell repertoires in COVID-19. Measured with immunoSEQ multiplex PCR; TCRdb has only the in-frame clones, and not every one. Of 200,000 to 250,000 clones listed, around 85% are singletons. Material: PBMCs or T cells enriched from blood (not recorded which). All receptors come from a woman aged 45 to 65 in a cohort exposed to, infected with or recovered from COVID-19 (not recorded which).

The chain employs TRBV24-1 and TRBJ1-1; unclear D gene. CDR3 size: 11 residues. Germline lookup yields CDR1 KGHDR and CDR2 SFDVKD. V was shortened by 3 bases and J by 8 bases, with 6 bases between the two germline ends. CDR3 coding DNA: TGTGCCACCAGTGATGGCATGGAAGCTTTCTTT. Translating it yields CATSDGMEAFF.

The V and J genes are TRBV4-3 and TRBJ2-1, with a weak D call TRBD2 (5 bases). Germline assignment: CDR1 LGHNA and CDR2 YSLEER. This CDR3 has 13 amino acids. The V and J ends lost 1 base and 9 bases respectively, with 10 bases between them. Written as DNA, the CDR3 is TGCGCCAGCAGCCAAGCTGTCCGGGGTGAGCAGTTCTTC. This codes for CASSQAVRGEQFF.

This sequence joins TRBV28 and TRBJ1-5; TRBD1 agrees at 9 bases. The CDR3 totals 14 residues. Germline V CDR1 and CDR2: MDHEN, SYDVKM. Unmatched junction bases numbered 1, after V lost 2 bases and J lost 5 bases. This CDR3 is CASSLGQGHQPQHF. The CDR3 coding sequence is TGTGCCAGCAGTTTAGGACAGGGGCATCAGCCCCAGCATTTT. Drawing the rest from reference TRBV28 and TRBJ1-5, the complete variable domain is DVKVTQSSRYLVKRTGEKVFLECVQDMDHENMFWYRQDPGLGLRLIYFSYDVKMKEKGDIPEGYSVSREKKERFSLILESASTNQTSMYLCASSLGQGHQPQHFGDGTRLSIL.

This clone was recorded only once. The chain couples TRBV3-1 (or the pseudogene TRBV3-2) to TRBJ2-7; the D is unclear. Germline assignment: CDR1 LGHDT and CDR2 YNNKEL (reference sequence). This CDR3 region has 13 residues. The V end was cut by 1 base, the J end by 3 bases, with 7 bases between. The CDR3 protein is CASSQALNYEQYF. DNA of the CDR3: TGTGCCAGCAGCCAAGCGTTAAACTACGAGCAGTACTTC.

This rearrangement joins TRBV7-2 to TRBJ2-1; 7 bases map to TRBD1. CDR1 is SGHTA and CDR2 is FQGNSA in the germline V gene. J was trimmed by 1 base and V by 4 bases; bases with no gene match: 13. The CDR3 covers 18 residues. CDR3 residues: CASSSGTDLLDSYNEQFF. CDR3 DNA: TGTGCCAGCAGCTCCGGGACAGATCTACTAGATTCCTACAATGAGCAGTTCTTC.

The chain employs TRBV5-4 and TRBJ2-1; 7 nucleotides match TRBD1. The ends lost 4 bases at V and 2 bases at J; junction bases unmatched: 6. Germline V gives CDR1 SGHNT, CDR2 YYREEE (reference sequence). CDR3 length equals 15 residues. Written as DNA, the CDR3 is TGTGCCAGCAGCCTCGACAGGGCCACCTACAATGAGCAGTTCTTC. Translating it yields CASSLDRATYNEQFF. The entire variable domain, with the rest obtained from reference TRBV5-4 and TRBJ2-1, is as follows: ETGVTQSPTHLIKTRGQQVTLRCSSQSGHNTVSWYQQALGQGPQFIFQYYREEENGRGNFPPRFSGLQFPNYSSELNVNALELDDSALYLCASSLDRATYNEQFFGPGTRLTVL.

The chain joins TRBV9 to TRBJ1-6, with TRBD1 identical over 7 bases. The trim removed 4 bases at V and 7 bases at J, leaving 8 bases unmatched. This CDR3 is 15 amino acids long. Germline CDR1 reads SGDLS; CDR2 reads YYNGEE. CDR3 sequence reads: CASSSRQGGNSPLHF. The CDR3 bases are TGTGCCAGCAGCTCCCGACAGGGTGGGAATTCACCCCTCCACTTT.

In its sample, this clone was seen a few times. CDR3 region: CATSGGIGTSSYEQYF. In DNA, the CDR3 is TGTGCCACCAGCGGGGGGATCGGAACTAGCTCCTACGAGCAGTACTTC. This chain links TRBV15 with TRBJ2-7; TRBD2 might be the D (6 bases). Trimming shortened V by 5 bases and J by 0 bases, and 17 bases separated the two germline ends. Germline V lookup: CDR1 LNHNV, CDR2 YYDKDF (reference sequence). The CDR3 spans 16 residues.

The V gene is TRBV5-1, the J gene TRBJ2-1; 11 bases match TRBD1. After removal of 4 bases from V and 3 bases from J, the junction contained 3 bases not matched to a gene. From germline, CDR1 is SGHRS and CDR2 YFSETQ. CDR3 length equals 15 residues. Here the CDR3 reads CASSPGTGGYNEQFF. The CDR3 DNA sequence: TGCGCCAGCAGCCCGGGGACAGGGGGCTACAATGAGCAGTTCTTC. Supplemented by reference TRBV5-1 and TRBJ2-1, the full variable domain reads KAGVTQTPRYLIKTRGQQVTLSCSPISGHRSVSWYQQTPGQGLQFLFEYFSETQRNKGNFPGRFSGRQFSNSRSEMNVSTLELGDSALYLCASSPGTGGYNEQFFGPGTRLTVL.

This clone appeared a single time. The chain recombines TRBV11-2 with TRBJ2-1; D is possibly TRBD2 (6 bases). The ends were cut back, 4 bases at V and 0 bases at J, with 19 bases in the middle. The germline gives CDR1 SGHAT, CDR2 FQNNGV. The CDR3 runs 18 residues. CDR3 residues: CASSSTSFISSSYNEQFF. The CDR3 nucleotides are TGTGCCAGCAGCTCGACTAGTTTCATCTCGAGCTCCTACAATGAGCAGTTCTTC.

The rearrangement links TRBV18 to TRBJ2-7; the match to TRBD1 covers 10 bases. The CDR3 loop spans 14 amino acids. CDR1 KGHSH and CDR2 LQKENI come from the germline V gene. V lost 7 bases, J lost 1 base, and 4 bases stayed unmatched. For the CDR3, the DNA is TGTGCCAGCTTACCGGGACAGGGGTCCTACGAGCAGTACTTC. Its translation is CASLPGQGSYEQYF.

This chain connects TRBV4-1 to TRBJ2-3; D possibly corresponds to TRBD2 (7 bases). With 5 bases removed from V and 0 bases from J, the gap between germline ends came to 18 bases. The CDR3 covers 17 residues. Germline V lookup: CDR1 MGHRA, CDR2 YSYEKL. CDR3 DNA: TGCGCCAGCAGCTATCGAGGGGGGGTCTTTAGCACAGATACGCAGTATTTT. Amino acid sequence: CASSYRGGVFSTDTQYF.

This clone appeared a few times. The CDR3 DNA reads TGCGCCAGCAGCCAAGGGCCGCAGGGGGATGAAAAACTGTTTTTT. Amino acids: CASSQGPQGDEKLFF. The chain couples TRBV5-1 to TRBJ1-4; TRBD1 matches at 7 bases. Germline values: CDR1 SGHRS, CDR2 YFSETQ. V lost 4 bases to trimming and J lost 6 bases; unmatched junction nucleotides: 9. CDR3 length: 15 residues.

CDR3 nucleotide sequence: TGTGCCAGCGCCGGCCCGAGGCAGGGTTGGGCCCTCCACTTT. It translates to CASAGPRQGWALHF. V gene TRBV2 combines with J gene TRBJ1-6; TRBD1 is a possible D gene (5 bases). Trimming cost V 8 bases and J 14 bases, with 22 bases left between them. Per the germline V gene, CDR1 is SNHLY and CDR2 is FYNNEI. CDR3 size: 14 residues. Complete variable domain (other parts from reference TRBV2 and TRBJ1-6): EPEVTQTPSHQVTQMGQEVILRCVPISNHLYFYWYRQILGQKVEFLVSFYNNEISEKSEIFDDQFSVERPDGSNFTLKIRSTKLEDSAMYFCASAGPRQGWALHFGNGTRLTVT.

This CDR3 reads CASSANRGVIYEQYF. The CDR3 nucleotides read TGTGCCAGCAGCGCAAACCGGGGGGTAATCTACGAGCAGTACTTC. The V gene is TRBV7-2, the J gene TRBJ2-7; 7 positions agree with TRBD2. CDR3 size: 15 residues. J was trimmed by 3 bases and V by 5 bases; bases with no gene match: 10. The germline CDR1 and CDR2 sequences are SGHTA and FQGNSA.

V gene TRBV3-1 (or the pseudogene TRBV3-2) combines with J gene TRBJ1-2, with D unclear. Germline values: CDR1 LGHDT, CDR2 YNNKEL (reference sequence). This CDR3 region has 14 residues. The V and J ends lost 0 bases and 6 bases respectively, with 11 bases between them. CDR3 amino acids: CASSQDGGLHGYTF. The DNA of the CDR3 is TGTGCCAGCAGCCAAGATGGCGGGCTGCATGGCTACACCTTC.

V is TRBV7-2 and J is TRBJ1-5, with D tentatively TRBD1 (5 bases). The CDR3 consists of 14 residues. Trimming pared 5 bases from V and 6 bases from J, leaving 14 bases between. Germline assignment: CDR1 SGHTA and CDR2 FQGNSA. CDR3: CASSEPPGGQPQHF. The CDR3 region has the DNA TGTGCCAGCAGCGAGCCTCCGGGGGGTCAGCCCCAGCATTTT.

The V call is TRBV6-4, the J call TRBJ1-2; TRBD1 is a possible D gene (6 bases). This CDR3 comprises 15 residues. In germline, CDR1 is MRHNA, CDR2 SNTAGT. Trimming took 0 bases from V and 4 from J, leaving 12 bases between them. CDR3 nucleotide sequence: TGTGCCAGCAGTGACTCGATGGGCAGGGGCTATGGCTACACCTTC. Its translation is CASSDSMGRGYGYTF.

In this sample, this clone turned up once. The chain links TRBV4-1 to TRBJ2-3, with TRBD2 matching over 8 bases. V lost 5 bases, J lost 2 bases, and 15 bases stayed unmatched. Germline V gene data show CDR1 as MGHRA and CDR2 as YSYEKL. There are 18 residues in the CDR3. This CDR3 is CASSRPPLAGRYTDTQYF. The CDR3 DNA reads TGCGCCAGCAGCAGACCCCCTTTAGCGGGGAGATACACAGATACGCAGTATTTT.

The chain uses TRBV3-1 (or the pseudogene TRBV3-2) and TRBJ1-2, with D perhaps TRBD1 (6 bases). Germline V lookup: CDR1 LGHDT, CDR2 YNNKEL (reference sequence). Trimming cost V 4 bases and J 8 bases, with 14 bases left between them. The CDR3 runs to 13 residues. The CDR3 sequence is CASSLGGGRGYTF. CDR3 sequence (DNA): TGTGCCAGCAGCCTTGGGGGCGGTCGGGGCTACACCTTC.

The CDR3 spells CASSSLTGRPYEQYF. CDR3 bases: TGTGCCAGCAGTTCACTGACAGGGCGCCCCTACGAGCAGTACTTC. The chain recombines TRBV27 with TRBJ2-7; 7 bases map to TRBD1. In germline, CDR1 is MNHEY, CDR2 SMNVEV (reference sequence). The CDR3 has 15 residues. V lost 4 bases to trimming and J lost 2 bases; unmatched junction nucleotides: 8.

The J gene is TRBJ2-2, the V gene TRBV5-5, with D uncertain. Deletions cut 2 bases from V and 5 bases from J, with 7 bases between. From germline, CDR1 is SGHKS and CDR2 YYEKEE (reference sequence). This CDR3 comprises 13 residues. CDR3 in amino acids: CASSFTGTGELFF. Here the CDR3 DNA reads TGTGCCAGCAGCTTTACGGGTACCGGGGAGCTGTTTTTT.

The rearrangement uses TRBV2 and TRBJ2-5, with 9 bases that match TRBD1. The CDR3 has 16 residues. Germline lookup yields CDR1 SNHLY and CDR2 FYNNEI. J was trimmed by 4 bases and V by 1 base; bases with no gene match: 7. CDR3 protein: CASSEGDRVFRETQYF. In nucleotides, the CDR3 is TGTGCCAGCAGTGAAGGGGACAGGGTTTTTCGAGAGACCCAGTACTTC.

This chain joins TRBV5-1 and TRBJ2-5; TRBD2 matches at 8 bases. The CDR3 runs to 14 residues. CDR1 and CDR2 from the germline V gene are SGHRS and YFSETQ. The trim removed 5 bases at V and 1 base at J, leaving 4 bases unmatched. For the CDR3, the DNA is TGCGCCAGCAGGATGGGGACTAGCCAAGAGACCCAGTACTTC. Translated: CASRMGTSQETQYF. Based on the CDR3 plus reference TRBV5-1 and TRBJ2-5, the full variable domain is KAGVTQTPRYLIKTRGQQVTLSCSPISGHRSVSWYQQTPGQGLQFLFEYFSETQRNKGNFPGRFSGRQFSNSRSEMNVSTLELGDSALYLCASRMGTSQETQYFGPGTRLLVL.

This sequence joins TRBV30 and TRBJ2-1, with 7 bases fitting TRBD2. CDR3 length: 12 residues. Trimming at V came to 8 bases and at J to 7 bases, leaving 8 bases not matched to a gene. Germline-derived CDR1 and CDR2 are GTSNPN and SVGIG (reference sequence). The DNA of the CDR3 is TGTGCCGCACTAGCGTGGCAAAATGAGCAGTTCTTC. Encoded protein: CAALAWQNEQFF.

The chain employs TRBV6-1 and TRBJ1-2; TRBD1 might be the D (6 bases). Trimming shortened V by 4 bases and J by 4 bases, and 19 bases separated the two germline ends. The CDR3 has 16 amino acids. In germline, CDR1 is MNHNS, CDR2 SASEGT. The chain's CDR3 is CASSADPGQRFYGYTF. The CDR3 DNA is TGTGCCAGCAGTGCAGACCCGGGACAAAGATTCTATGGCTACACCTTC.

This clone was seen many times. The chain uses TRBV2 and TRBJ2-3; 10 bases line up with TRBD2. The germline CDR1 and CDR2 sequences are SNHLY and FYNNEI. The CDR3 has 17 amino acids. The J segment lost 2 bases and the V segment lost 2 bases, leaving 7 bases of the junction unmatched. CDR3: CASSELSSGGATDTQYF. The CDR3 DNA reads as TGTGCCAGCAGTGAATTATCCAGCGGGGGGGCCACAGATACGCAGTATTTT.

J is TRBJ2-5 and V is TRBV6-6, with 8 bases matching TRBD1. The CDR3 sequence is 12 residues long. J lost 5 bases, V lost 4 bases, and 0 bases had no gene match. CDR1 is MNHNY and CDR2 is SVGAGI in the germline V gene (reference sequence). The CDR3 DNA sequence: TGTGCCAGCAGTTGGACAGGGGAGACCCAGTACTTC. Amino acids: CASSWTGETQYF.

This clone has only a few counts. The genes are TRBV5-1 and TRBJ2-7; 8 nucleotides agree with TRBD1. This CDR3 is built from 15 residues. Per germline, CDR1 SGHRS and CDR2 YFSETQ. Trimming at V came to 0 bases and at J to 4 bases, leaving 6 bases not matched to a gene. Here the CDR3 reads CASSLAGTGGYEQYF. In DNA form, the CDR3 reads TGCGCCAGCAGCTTGGCCGGGACAGGAGGGTACGAGCAGTACTTC.